Presented here are 5 T cell receptor beta chains from one specimen sequenced in a study of blood T cells in healthy people across ages. The use of a sample-barcoded 5' primer and a J-beta primer mix characterized a second PCR of about 7 to 12 cycles. TCRdb processed the 5' RACE reads anew with MiXCR; each CDR3 protein has one entry. The sample shows 1.8 million or so distinct CDR3 sequences, roughly 43% of them seen only once. The sequenced material came from blood. Receptor source: a human donor in good health.

The chain couples TRBV28 to TRBJ1-1; 7 bases are shared with TRBD1. Trimming cost V 5 bases and J 3 bases; bases outside gene matches: 9. The CDR3 consists of 15 residues. The germline CDR1 and CDR2 sequences are MDHEN and SYDVKM. The CDR3 nucleotides are TGTGCCAGCAGTGGTCAGGCCACAGGGGACACTGAAGCTTTCTTT. Encoded protein: CASSGQATGDTEAFF.

V gene TRBV29-1 combines with J gene TRBJ2-7; 7 bases are a match to TRBD1. Germline assignment: CDR1 SQVTM and CDR2 ANQGSEA. The CDR3 is 17 amino acids. V dropped 0 bases and J dropped 6; count of bases not matched to a gene: 17. The chain's CDR3 is CSVEDPERTGLASEQYF. CDR3 coding DNA: TGCAGCGTTGAAGATCCAGAGCGGACAGGTCTAGCCAGCGAGCAGTACTTC.

This clonotype appeared a few times. The CDR3 sequence: CSAKDSSGANVLTF. CDR3 nucleotide sequence: TGCAGTGCTAAGGACAGCTCTGGGGCCAACGTCCTGACTTTC. The genes are TRBV20-1 and TRBJ2-6, with a tentative D call TRBD1 (6 bases). Germline values: CDR1 DFQATT, CDR2 SNEGSKA (reference sequence). V was pared by 4 bases and J by 0 bases, with 7 bases between. This CDR3 contains 14 residues.

V is TRBV15 and J is TRBJ2-7; 10 nucleotides line up with TRBD2. The closer fit of TRBJ2-5 to the DNA end suggests the J call may be wrong. Germline V gene data show CDR1 as LNHNV and CDR2 as YYDKDF (reference sequence). This CDR3 contains 16 residues. The CDR3 DNA reads TGTGCCACCAGCAGAGATTCCCTAGCGGGGGAAGAGACCCAGTACTTC. Amino acids: CATSRDSLAGEETQYF.

The V call is TRBV7-6, the J call TRBJ2-3, with 16 bases aligning to TRBD2. J gave up 2 bases and V 7 bases, and 9 bases lay outside the gene matches. Per germline, CDR1 SGHVS and CDR2 FNYEAQ. CDR3 length: 18 amino acids. The CDR3 bases are TGTGCCAGCACCCCGGGACTAGCGGGGGGGATTAACACAGATACGCAGTATTTT. Amino acids: CASTPGLAGGINTDTQYF.